This T cell receptor (beta chain) was identified during a study of CD8+ T cells in alopecia areata. A few counts support this clone. The CDR3 runs 16 residues. V was clipped by 1 base and J by 0 bases, with 13 bases between them. Reverse transcription of extracted RNA yielded cDNA, which provided the sequencing template. Profiling relied on immunoSEQ multiplex PCR, and the TCRdb table lists in-frame clones only, not all of them. The table has approximately 210,000 clones, approximately 45% seen once; the top ten hold roughly 2.8%. The treatment here: oral pan-JAK inhibitor, 5-10 mg twice daily. It was from alopecia areata patients that lesional scalp punch biopsies and peripheral blood were collected. CD4+ and CD8+ T cells were sorted from PBMCs.

The input for sequencing was CD4+ T cells sorted from blood, taken around week 36, from a patient treated with tofacitinib. The gene calls are TRBV23-1 and TRBJ2-7, with D possibly being TRBD2 (5 bases). TRBV23-1 is sorted into the ORF group, with uncertain function. The sequence derives from a human donor with alopecia areata. CDR3: CASSQYQDWASYEQYF. In DNA form, the CDR3 reads TGCGCCAGCAGTCAATATCAGGACTGGGCCTCCTACGAGCAGTACTTC.